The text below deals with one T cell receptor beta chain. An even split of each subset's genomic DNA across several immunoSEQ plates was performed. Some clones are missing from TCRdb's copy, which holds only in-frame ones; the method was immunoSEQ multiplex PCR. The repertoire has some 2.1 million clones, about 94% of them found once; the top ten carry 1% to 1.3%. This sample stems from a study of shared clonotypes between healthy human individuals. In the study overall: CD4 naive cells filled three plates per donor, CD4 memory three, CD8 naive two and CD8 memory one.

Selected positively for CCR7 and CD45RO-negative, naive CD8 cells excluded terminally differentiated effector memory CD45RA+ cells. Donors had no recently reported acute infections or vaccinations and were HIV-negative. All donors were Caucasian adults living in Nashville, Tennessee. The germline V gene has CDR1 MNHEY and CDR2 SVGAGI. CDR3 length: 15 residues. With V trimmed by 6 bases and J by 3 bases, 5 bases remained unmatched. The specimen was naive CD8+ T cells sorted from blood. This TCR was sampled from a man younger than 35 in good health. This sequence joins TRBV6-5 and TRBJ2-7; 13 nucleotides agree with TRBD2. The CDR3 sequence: CASSLLAGGFYEQYF. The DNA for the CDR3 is TGTGCCAGCAGCCTACTAGCGGGAGGGTTCTACGAGCAGTACTTC.